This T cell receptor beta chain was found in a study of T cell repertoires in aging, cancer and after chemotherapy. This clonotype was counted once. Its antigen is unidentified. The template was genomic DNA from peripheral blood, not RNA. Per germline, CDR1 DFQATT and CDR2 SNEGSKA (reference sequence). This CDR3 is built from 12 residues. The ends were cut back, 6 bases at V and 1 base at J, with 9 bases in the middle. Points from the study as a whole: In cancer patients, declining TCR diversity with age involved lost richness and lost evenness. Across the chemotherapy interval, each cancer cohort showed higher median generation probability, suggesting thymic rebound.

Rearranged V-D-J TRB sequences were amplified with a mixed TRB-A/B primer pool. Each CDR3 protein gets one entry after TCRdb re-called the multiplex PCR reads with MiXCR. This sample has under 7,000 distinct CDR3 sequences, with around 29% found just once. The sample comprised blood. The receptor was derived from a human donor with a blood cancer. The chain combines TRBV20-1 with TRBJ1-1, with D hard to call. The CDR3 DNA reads TGCAGTGCGGACGGGAGGAACACTGAAGCTTTCTTT. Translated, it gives CSADGRNTEAFF.